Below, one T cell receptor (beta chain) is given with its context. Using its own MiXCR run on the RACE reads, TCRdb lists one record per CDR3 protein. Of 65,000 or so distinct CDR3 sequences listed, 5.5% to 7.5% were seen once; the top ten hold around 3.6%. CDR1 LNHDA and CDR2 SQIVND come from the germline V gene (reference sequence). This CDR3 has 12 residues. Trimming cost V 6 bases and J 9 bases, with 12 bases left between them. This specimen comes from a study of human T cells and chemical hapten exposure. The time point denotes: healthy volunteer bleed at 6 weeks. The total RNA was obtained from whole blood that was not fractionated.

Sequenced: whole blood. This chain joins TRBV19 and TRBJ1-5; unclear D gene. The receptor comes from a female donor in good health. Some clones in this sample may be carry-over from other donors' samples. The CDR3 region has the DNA TGTGCCAGTAGGGCCGGGCCCGGGCCCCAGCATTTT. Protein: CASRAGPGPQHF. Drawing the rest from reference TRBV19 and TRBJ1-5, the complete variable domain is DGGITQSPKYLFRKEGQNVTLSCEQNLNHDAMYWYRQDPGQGLRLIYYSQIVNDFQKGDIAEGYSVSREKKESFPLTVTSAQKNPTAFYLCASRAGPGPQHFGDGTRLSIL.